Listed below are T cell receptor beta chains from one sample, sequenced in a study of regulatory T cells in long-lasting Graves disease. Via MiXCR, TCRdb re-called the multiplex PCR reads, giving one row per CDR3 protein. Here the sample spans approximately 490,000 distinct CDR3 sequences, around 15% being singletons. The sample was also linked to a second study, of T cells in Graves' hyperthyroidism and ophthalmopathy.

The sample was peripheral blood mononuclear cells (PBMCs), taken at new diagnosis, from a patient treated with antithyroid drugs. The receptors shown here come from a man aged 35 to 55 with Graves disease. The CDR3 runs from the conserved cysteine through the conserved F or W. A D gene is named only where the DNA matches it firmly. Not all rows give a size; the values are once, few, many and, for expanded clones, a class.

size	V	J	D	CDR3	DNA
NA	TRBV9	TRBJ2-2	TRBD1	CASSPMGTGGAGELFF	TGTGCCAGCAGCCCAATGGGGACAGGGGGCGCCGGGGAGCTGTTTTTT
many	TRBV7-2	TRBJ2-1	TRBD2	CASRPGPGLAGVDEQFF	TGTGCCAGCAGGCCCGGGCCGGGACTAGCGGGAGTTGATGAGCAGTTCTTC
many	TRBV28	TRBJ2-7	NA	CASSLGWGRSSEQYF	TGTGCCAGCAGTTTAGGGTGGGGGCGGTCCTCCGAGCAGTACTTC
many	TRBV2	TRBJ1-1	NA	CASAGGKAFF	TGTGCTAGCGCGGGGGGGAAAGCTTTCTTT
many	TRBV2	TRBJ2-7	TRBD2	CASSVSGRVEQYF	TGTGCCAGCAGCGTTAGCGGGAGGGTCGAGCAGTACTTC
NA	TRBV6-1	TRBJ2-7	TRBD2	CASRGLGPSEQYF	TGTGCCAGCAGGGGACTAGGTCCATCCGAGCAGTACTTC
many	TRBV11-1	TRBJ2-1	NA	CASSLDGQRNEQFF	TGTGCCAGCAGCTTAGACGGACAGCGGAATGAGCAGTTCTTC
NA	TRBV7-9	TRBJ1-2	NA	CASNPTGNGYTF	TGTGCCAGCAATCCGACAGGAAATGGCTACACCTTC
many	TRBV2	TRBJ1-4	TRBD1	CASIRRTGHEKLFF	TGTGCCAGCATTCGTCGGACAGGGCATGAAAAACTGTTTTTT
few	TRBV27	TRBJ1-4	NA	CASSLYPGTNEKLFF	TGTGCCAGCAGTTTATATCCAGGAACTAATGAAAAACTGTTTTTT
NA	TRBV11-2	TRBJ1-3	TRBD1	CASSLGPIGTAISGNTIYF	TGTGCCAGCAGCTTGGGGCCTATAGGGACAGCGATCTCTGGAAACACCATATATTTT
few	TRBV28	TRBJ1-5	NA	CASSFPSTGRNQPQHF	TGTGCCAGCAGTTTCCCATCAACAGGGCGCAATCAGCCCCAGCATTTT
many	TRBV3-1	TRBJ1-1	NA	CASSQGWNTEAFF	TGTGCCAGCAGCCAAGGTTGGAACACTGAAGCTTTCTTT
NA	TRBV12-3/TRBV12-4	TRBJ2-1	TRBD2	CASSSGLAGGPYNEQFF	TGTGCCAGCAGTTCTGGACTAGCGGGAGGGCCTTACAATGAGCAGTTCTTC
many	TRBV30	TRBJ1-2	NA	CAWRRGGYTF	TGTGCCTGGAGAAGGGGGGGCTACACCTTC
many	TRBV2	TRBJ2-1	NA	CASSVTVSSYNEQFF	TGTGCCAGCAGTGTAACGGTCAGCTCCTACAATGAGCAGTTCTTC
NA	TRBV12-3/TRBV12-4	TRBJ2-5	TRBD2	CASSPLAAGGETQYF	TGTGCCAGCAGCCCCTTAGCGGCGGGGGGAGAGACCCAGTACTTC
few	TRBV7-8	TRBJ1-1	NA	CASSFSGSNTEAFF	TGTGCCAGCAGCTTTTCGGGATCGAACACTGAAGCTTTCTTT
many	TRBV12-3/TRBV12-4	TRBJ2-7	TRBD1	CASRSSGTGGYAGGPMSGEQYF	TGTGCCAGCAGGTCTTCCGGGACAGGGGGCTACGCGGGAGGGCCGATGTCTGGCGAGCAGTACTTC
many	TRBV6-1	TRBJ2-7	NA	CATAGVVVEQYF	TGTGCCACCGCAGGGGTAGTGGTCGAGCAGTACTTC
many	TRBV3-1	TRBJ2-1	NA	CASSQDKFLNEQFF	TGTGCCAGCAGCCAAGATAAGTTTCTCAATGAGCAGTTCTTC
many	TRBV20-1	TRBJ2-2	NA	CSASWAGAIAGELFF	TGCAGTGCTAGTTGGGCGGGTGCGATAGCCGGGGAGCTGTTTTTT
NA	TRBV5-1	TRBJ2-2	NA	CASSLSEGSNTGELFF	TGCGCCAGCAGCTTGTCAGAGGGGTCGAACACCGGGGAGCTGTTTTTT
once	TRBV11-2	TRBJ1-1	TRBD1	CASSPGTGLNEAFF	TGCGCCAGCAGCCCGGGGACAGGGTTAAACGAAGCTTTCTTT
many	TRBV19	TRBJ2-7	TRBD2	CASSISGRGGTYEQYF	TGTGCCAGTAGTATTTCGGGGAGGGGCGGAACCTACGAGCAGTACTTC
many	TRBV28	TRBJ1-2	TRBD1	CASSLPDRVYYLF	TGTGCCAGCAGTTTACCGGACAGGGTCTATTACCTCTTC